This T cell receptor beta chain stems from a study of identical twins. Study findings and constraints: Diverse VJ usage suggested most zero-insertion clonotypes were not invariant T cells.

One entry per CDR3 protein, called by TCRdb with MiXCR from the 5' RACE reads. The data contain about 720,000 distinct CDR3 sequences, approximately 9% of them seen just once; the ten biggest clones take up about 0.98%. The CDR3 consists of 16 residues. The germline gives CDR1 MRHNA, CDR2 SNTAGT. V was pared by 3 bases and J by 4 bases, with 7 bases of the junction left unmatched. The table lists this clonotype with a few counts. Antigen specificity is unknown. This sample also belongs to another study, concerning yellow fever vaccine responses in identical twins.

The sequencing sample was made of PBMCs. J is TRBJ2-1 and V is TRBV6-4; 9 positions match TRBD2. The origin of this receptor is a woman under 30 in good health. This chain's CDR3 is CASSERAAGGYNEQFF. The DNA of the CDR3 is TGTGCCAGCAGTGAGAGGGCAGCGGGGGGTTACAATGAGCAGTTCTTC.